This entry describes one T cell receptor (beta chain). Its specificity is not known. Sequence at one end of the junction differs from germline and may be a read error. Time point noted: week 35, safety follow-up. One vaccine dose held 300 ug of mutant IDH1 20-mer peptide and came with topical imiquimod. The data stem from a study of a mutant IDH1 vaccine in newly diagnosed glioma. The overall study: Of the patients given treatment, around 62% were male and approximately 38% were female, and a mean age of approximately 40 years was recorded. It was radiotherapy, temozolomide, or both that patients received previously, with most receiving both. V12 fell at week 35 and V13, the study end, at week 47. Study results and caveats: Immune responses induced by vaccination arose in 90% to 95% of the patients.

This CDR3 is built from 18 residues. CDR1 is SSHAT and CDR2 is FNYEAQ in the germline V gene (reference sequence). TCRdb's table, derived via immunoSEQ multiplex PCR, lists solely in-frame clones and lacks some. The sample includes fewer than 90,000 clones, roughly 80% seen only once; the top ten take more than 10%. The chain has TRBV7-7 and TRBJ1-4; D gene uncertain. This receptor was taken from a man in his late teens or twenties with glioma. Sequenced here: PBMCs, sampled from a glioma patient whose treatment included an IDH1 peptide vaccine. Here the CDR3 reads CASSLVKSGSVTNEKLFF. CDR3 sequence (DNA): TGTGCTAGCAGCTTAGTTAAGTCCGGAAGTGTGACTAATGAAAAACTGTTTTTT.